This entry lists 16 T cell receptor beta chains sequenced from one sample in a study of post-analysis software for immune sequencing data. The study's findings and limits: Roughly five TRBV segments appeared more often in patients than in controls, and TRBV5-6, TRBV5-1 and TRBV20-1 were among these.

The antigens these receptors bind are not known. Carried by the TCR beta cDNA libraries were unique molecular identifiers. TCRdb re-analysed the PCR reads in MiXCR, keeping a single row per CDR3 protein. The sample consists of approximately 690,000 distinct CDR3 sequences, 55% to 70% of them appearing once. The specimen was blood. These receptors all come from a girl aged 2-10 years with multiple sclerosis.

V gene TRBV7-2 combines with J gene TRBJ2-3, with D possibly called TRBD1 or TRBD2 (5 bases each). The CDR3 sequence is 12 residues long. Per germline, CDR1 SGHTA and CDR2 FQGNSA. Deletions cut 10 bases from V and 9 bases from J, with 17 bases between. CDR3 residues: CAISGRAVTQYF. For the CDR3, the DNA is TGTGCCATCTCAGGGCGGGCTGTCACGCAGTATTTT.

This chain joins TRBV20-1 and TRBJ2-5; D is undetermined. This CDR3 region has 12 residues. From germline, CDR1 is DFQATT and CDR2 SNEGSKA (reference sequence). The germline V and J ends were trimmed by 1 base and 1 base, with 4 bases remaining between them. The CDR3 is CSARGIQETQYF. In DNA, the CDR3 is TGCAGTGCTAGAGGAATCCAAGAGACCCAGTACTTC.

The chain joins TRBV6-6 to TRBJ2-3; 8 positions agree with TRBD1. Germline CDR1 is MNHNY and CDR2 is SVGAGI (reference sequence). This CDR3 has 16 residues. The ends lost 2 bases at V and 1 base at J; junction bases unmatched: 5. Here the CDR3 DNA reads TGTGCCAGCAGTTACACTGACAGGGGTGGCACAGATACGCAGTATTTT. Amino acid sequence: CASSYTDRGGTDTQYF.

The chain carries TRBV20-1 and TRBJ2-3; D is ambiguous. This CDR3 has 11 amino acids. Trimming pared 8 bases from V and 6 bases from J, leaving 12 bases between. Looked up from germline, CDR1 is DFQATT and CDR2 is SNEGSKA (reference sequence). The CDR3 DNA reads TGCAGTCTTGGCCGCGGCGATACGCAGTATTTT. Its translation is CSLGRGDTQYF.

The rearrangement uses TRBV2 and TRBJ1-5; 8 bases agree with TRBD1. Germline assignment: CDR1 SNHLY and CDR2 FYNNEI. After removal of 6 bases from V and 0 bases from J, the junction contained 7 bases not matched to a gene. This CDR3 is built from 16 residues. CDR3 coding DNA: TGTGCCAGCAGCGGTGGGACAGGCCTTAGCAATCAGCCCCAGCATTTT. Translating gives CASSGGTGLSNQPQHF.

The CDR3 bases are TGTGCCAGCAGCTTAATGGCAGAAGCTTTCTTT. Residues: CASSLMAEAFF. The chain has TRBV7-9 and TRBJ1-1; D is unresolved. Trimming left V 2 bases short and J 8 bases short, with 6 bases between. This CDR3 spans 11 amino acids. The germline CDR1 and CDR2 sequences are SEHNR and FQNEAQ (reference sequence).

This rearrangement joins TRBV15 to TRBJ2-2; TRBD2 aligns across 14 bases. Germline V CDR1 and CDR2: LNHNV, YYDKDF (reference sequence). With 3 bases clipped from V and 2 bases from J, the junction kept 8 bases outside the gene matches. This CDR3 has 19 amino acids. CDR3 DNA sequence: TGTGCCACCAGCAGCGCCCCGGGACTAGCGGGAGCTAACACCGGGGAGCTGTTTTTT. Translating gives CATSSAPGLAGANTGELFF.

This chain links TRBV6-4 with TRBJ1-2, with D unresolved. CDR3 length: 13 amino acids. Germline CDR1 reads MRHNA; CDR2 reads SNTAGT. Between the trimmed V and J ends, which lost 6 bases and 0 bases, there was a span of 8 bases. The CDR3 DNA is TGTGCCAGCAGACAGACAACTAACTATGGCTACACCTTC. Protein sequence: CASRQTTNYGYTF.

The chain joins TRBV6-6 to TRBJ2-7, with 7 bases lining up with TRBD2. The CDR3 is made up of 12 amino acids. Germline V gene data show CDR1 as MNHNY and CDR2 as SVGAGI (reference sequence). Trimming took 6 bases from V and 6 from J; bases not matched to a gene: 5. CDR3 region: CASRREISEQYF. The DNA for the CDR3 is TGTGCCAGCAGGCGGGAGATCTCCGAGCAGTACTTC.

This chain joins TRBV20-1 and TRBJ2-5; TRBD2 aligns across 12 bases. The J segment lost 11 bases and the V segment lost 5 bases, leaving 12 bases of the junction unmatched. The CDR3 extends over 14 amino acids. Germline assignment: CDR1 DFQATT and CDR2 SNEGSKA (reference sequence). CDR3 DNA sequence: TGCAGTGCTGAGACTAGCGGGAGACCCAATGAGCAGTACTTC. Protein: CSAETSGRPNEQYF.

J is TRBJ1-6 and V is TRBV7-6; 8 bases align to TRBD1. The germline CDR1 and CDR2 sequences are SGHVS and FNYEAQ. The J segment lost 6 bases and the V segment lost 1 base, leaving 8 bases of the junction unmatched. There are 17 residues in the CDR3. CDR3 protein: CASSLGRQGASNSPLHF. The CDR3 DNA follows: TGTGCCAGCAGCTTAGGAAGGCAGGGGGCGAGTAATTCACCCCTCCACTTT.

This clonotype was observed a handful of times. The V gene is TRBV29-1, the J gene TRBJ1-1; tentative D call: TRBD1 (5 bases). CDR1 is SQVTM and CDR2 is ANQGSEA in the germline V gene. This CDR3 comprises 12 residues. The V end was cut by 0 bases, the J end by 6 bases, with 8 bases between. CDR3 sequence (DNA): TGCAGCGTTGAAGAGACAGCGGCTGAAGCTTTCTTT. It specifies CSVEETAAEAFF.

This clonotype was recorded once. The rearrangement uses TRBV20-1 and TRBJ2-5, with 8 positions matching TRBD2. The CDR3 spans 15 residues. Germline CDR1 reads DFQATT; CDR2 reads SNEGSKA (reference sequence). Losses at the gene ends were 5 bases for V and 2 bases for J; bases not matched to a gene: 10. The CDR3 bases are TGCAGTGCTGCCCATTCAGCGGGAGTTCAAGAGACCCAGTACTTC. Residues: CSAAHSAGVQETQYF.

This clonotype has only a few counts. The chain couples TRBV24-1 to TRBJ2-7; unclear D gene. The CDR3 loop spans 15 amino acids. V dropped 6 bases and J dropped 2 bases, with 16 bases sitting between them. The V gene's germline CDR1 is KGHDR and CDR2 SFDVKD. The CDR3 here is CATSRFPPGPYEQYF. The CDR3, as DNA: TGTGCCACCAGTAGGTTTCCCCCGGGCCCCTACGAGCAGTACTTC.

This sequence joins TRBV5-1 and TRBJ2-3; D is possibly TRBD1 (5 bases). The CDR3 covers 14 residues. The germline gives CDR1 SGHRS, CDR2 YFSETQ. V dropped 7 bases and J dropped 8 bases, with 20 bases sitting between them. CDR3 sequence reads: CASLSDLRGGTQYF. The CDR3 bases are TGCGCCAGCCTTTCCGATCTAAGGGGCGGTACGCAGTATTTT.

The V gene is TRBV2, the J gene TRBJ2-1; D unresolved. The CDR3 is 13 amino acids. Germline V gene lookup returns CDR1 SNHLY and CDR2 FYNNEI. V lost 7 bases and J lost 3, with 10 bases in between. The CDR3 is CASTQSVYNEQFF. For the CDR3, the DNA is TGTGCCAGCACCCAATCCGTCTACAATGAGCAGTTCTTC.